Each of the 10 T cell receptor beta chains below was sequenced from the same sample in a study of shared T cell receptors in the human thymus. The method was immunoSEQ multiplex PCR; TCRdb's version includes in-frame clones alone and lacks a portion of them. The sample yields hundreds of thousands of clones, around 87% seen once. The same data also contributed to another study, on human thymus T cells.

The sequenced material came from thymocytes. The receptors here all came from a boy in the first two years of life with a congenital heart defect.

V is TRBV2 and J is TRBJ2-4, with D possibly matching TRBD2 (5 bases). Trimming removed 8 bases at V and 0 bases at J, with 17 bases between. Germline lookup yields CDR1 SNHLY and CDR2 FYNNEI. The CDR3 runs 16 residues. This CDR3 is CASQPHSEIAKNIQYF. DNA of the CDR3: TGTGCCAGCCAACCCCATAGCGAGATAGCCAAAAACATTCAGTACTTC. Variable domain in full (rest from reference TRBV2 and TRBJ2-4): EPEVTQTPSHQVTQMGQEVILRCVPISNHLYFYWYRQILGQKVEFLVSFYNNEISEKSEIFDDQFSVERPDGSNFTLKIRSTKLEDSAMYFCASQPHSEIAKNIQYFGAGTRLSVL.

The chain combines TRBV7-2 with TRBJ2-7; 7 nucleotides align to TRBD2. CDR1 and CDR2 from the germline V gene are SGHTA and FQGNSA. J lost 0 bases, V lost 5 bases, and 10 bases had no gene match. The CDR3 totals 16 residues. The CDR3 DNA is TGTGCCAGCAGCCGACTTAGCGGGTCTAACTCCTACGAGCAGTACTTC. This sequence encodes CASSRLSGSNSYEQYF.

The V call is TRBV18, the J call TRBJ1-2; D is ambiguous. In germline, CDR1 is KGHSH, CDR2 LQKENI. The germline V and J ends were trimmed by 3 bases and 6 bases, with 14 bases remaining between them. This CDR3 has 14 amino acids. CDR3 sequence (DNA): TGTGCCAGCTCACCGTTCCGGACTGACAATGGCTACACCTTC. Its protein product is CASSPFRTDNGYTF.

This rearrangement joins TRBV14 to TRBJ2-7; D gene unclear. The CDR3 is made up of 15 amino acids. The germline V and J ends were trimmed by 0 bases and 0 bases, with 9 bases remaining between them. CDR1 is SGHDN, CDR2 FVKESK, per germline. Here the CDR3 reads CASSQDPVGSYEQYF. In DNA, the CDR3 is TGTGCCAGCAGCCAAGACCCGGTCGGCTCCTACGAGCAGTACTTC.

The chain carries TRBV5-1 and TRBJ2-5, with D uncertain. Per germline, CDR1 SGHRS and CDR2 YFSETQ. This CDR3 is 13 amino acids long. V gave up 0 bases and J gave up 7 bases, with 10 bases separating them. CDR3 loop: CASSLDRSGTQYF. The CDR3 region has the DNA TGCGCCAGCAGCTTGGATAGGTCGGGGACCCAGTACTTC.

The chain uses TRBV7-9 and TRBJ2-1; D gene ambiguous. V lost 4 bases to trimming and J lost 5 bases, with 27 bases between them. The germline V gene has CDR1 SEHNR and CDR2 FQNEAQ (reference sequence). The CDR3 covers 19 residues. This chain's CDR3 is CASSSPRNGMGRKNNEQFF. The CDR3 region has the DNA TGTGCCAGCAGCTCGCCTAGAAACGGAATGGGTCGAAAGAACAATGAGCAGTTCTTC.

This chain connects TRBV6-6 to TRBJ1-6; D is ambiguous. The CDR3 contains 15 residues. V lost 3 bases and J 11 bases, leaving 17 bases between the germline ends. Germline V gives CDR1 MNHNY, CDR2 SVGAGI (reference sequence). The DNA of the CDR3 is TGTGCCAGCAGTTATATTGGGCTATCGTCGACACCCCTCCACTTT. It translates to CASSYIGLSSTPLHF.

The chain joins TRBV9 to TRBJ2-5; 9 positions agree with TRBD2. CDR3 length: 16 residues. Germline assignment: CDR1 SGDLS and CDR2 YYNGEE. Trimming cost V 0 bases and J 1 base; bases outside gene matches: 4. CDR3 in DNA: TGTGCCAGCAGCGTAGAGCTAGCGGGGACCCAAGAGACCCAGTACTTC. This codes for CASSVELAGTQETQYF.

This chain links TRBV2 with TRBJ2-7; D is undetermined. Germline loops: CDR1 SNHLY, CDR2 FYNNEI. Trimming cost V 4 bases and J 2 bases, with 9 bases left between them. The CDR3 is 13 residues long. The CDR3: CASSGFFTYEQYF. The CDR3 DNA is TGTGCCAGCAGTGGTTTCTTTACCTACGAGCAGTACTTC.

This sequence joins TRBV6-5 and TRBJ2-5, with D tentatively TRBD2 (5 bases). Trimming removed 10 bases from V and 1 base from J, with 16 bases in between. Germline CDR1 is MNHEY and CDR2 is SVGAGI. The CDR3 covers 14 residues. The CDR3 DNA is TGTGCCACCTTCTCGGGCCGGGGCCAAGAGACCCAGTACTTC. It yields the protein CATFSGRGQETQYF.